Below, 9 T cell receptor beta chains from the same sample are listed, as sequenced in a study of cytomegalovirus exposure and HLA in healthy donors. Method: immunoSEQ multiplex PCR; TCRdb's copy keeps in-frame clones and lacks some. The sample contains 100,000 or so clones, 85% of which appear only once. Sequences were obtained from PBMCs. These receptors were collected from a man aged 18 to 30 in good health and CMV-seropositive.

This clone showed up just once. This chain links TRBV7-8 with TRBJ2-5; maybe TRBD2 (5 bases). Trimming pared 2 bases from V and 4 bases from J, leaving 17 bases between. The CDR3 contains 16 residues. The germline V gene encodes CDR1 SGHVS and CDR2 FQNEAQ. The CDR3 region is CASSLRRIGGGETQYF. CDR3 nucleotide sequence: TGTGCCAGCAGCTTAAGGAGAATCGGCGGAGGAGAGACCCAGTACTTC.

CDR3: CASSLDPTGDYEQYF. The CDR3 DNA reads TGCGCCAGCAGCTTGGATCCGACAGGGGACTACGAGCAGTACTTC. The V gene is TRBV5-1, the J gene TRBJ2-7, with 8 bases aligning to TRBD1. V dropped 0 bases and J dropped 3; count of bases not matched to a gene: 5. Germline assignment: CDR1 SGHRS and CDR2 YFSETQ. The length of the CDR3 is 15 residues.

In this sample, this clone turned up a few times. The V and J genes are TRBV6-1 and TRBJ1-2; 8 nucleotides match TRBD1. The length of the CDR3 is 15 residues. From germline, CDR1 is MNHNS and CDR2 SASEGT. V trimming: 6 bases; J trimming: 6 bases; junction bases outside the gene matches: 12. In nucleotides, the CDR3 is TGTGCCAGCAGCCTTCGACAGGGGAATAGGGATGGCTACACCTTC. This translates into CASSLRQGNRDGYTF.

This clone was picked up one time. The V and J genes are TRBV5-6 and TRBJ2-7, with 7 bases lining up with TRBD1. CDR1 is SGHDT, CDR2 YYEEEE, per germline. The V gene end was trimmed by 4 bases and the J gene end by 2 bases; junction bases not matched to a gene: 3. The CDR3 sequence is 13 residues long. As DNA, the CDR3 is TGTGCCAGCAGCCACGGGACAGCCTACGAGCAGTACGTC. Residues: CASSHGTAYEQYV.

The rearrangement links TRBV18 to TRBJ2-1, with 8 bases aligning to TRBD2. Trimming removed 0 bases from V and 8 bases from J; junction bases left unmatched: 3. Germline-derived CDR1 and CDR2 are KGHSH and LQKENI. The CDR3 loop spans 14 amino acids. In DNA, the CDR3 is TGTGCCAGCTCACCACCAGCGGGGGCTGATGAGCAGTTCTTC. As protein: CASSPPAGADEQFF.

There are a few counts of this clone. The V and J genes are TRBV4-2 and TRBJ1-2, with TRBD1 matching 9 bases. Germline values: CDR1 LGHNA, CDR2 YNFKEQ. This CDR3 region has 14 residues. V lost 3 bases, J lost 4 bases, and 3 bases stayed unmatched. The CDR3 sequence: CASSQGQGGYGYTF. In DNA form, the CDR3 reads TGTGCCAGCAGCCAGGGACAGGGAGGCTATGGCTACACCTTC.

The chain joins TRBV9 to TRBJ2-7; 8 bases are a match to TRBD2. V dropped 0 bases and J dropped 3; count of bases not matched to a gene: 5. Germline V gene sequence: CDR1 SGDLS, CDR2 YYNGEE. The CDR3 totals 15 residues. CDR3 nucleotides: TGTGCCAGCAGCGTAGGAACTAGCGGTAACTACGAGCAGTACTTC. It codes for CASSVGTSGNYEQYF.

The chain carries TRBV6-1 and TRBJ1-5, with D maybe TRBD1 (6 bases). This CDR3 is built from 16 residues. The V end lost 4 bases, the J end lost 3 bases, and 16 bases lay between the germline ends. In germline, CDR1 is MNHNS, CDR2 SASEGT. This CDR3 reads CASSGLTGIHNQPQHF. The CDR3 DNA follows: TGTGCCAGCAGTGGACTTACAGGGATACACAATCAGCCCCAGCATTTT.

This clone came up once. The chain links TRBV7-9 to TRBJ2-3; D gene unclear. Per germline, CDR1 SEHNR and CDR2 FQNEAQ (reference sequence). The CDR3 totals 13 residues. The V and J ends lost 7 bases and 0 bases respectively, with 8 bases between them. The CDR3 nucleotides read TGTGCCAGCACCGAAACTAGCACAGATACGCAGTATTTT. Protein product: CASTETSTDTQYF. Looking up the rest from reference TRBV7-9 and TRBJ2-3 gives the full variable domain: DTGVSQNPRHKITKRGQNVTFRCDPISEHNRLYWYRQTLGQGPEFLTYFQNEAQLEKSRLLSDRFSAERPKGSFSTLEIQRTEQGDSAMYLCASTETSTDTQYFGPGTRLTVL.